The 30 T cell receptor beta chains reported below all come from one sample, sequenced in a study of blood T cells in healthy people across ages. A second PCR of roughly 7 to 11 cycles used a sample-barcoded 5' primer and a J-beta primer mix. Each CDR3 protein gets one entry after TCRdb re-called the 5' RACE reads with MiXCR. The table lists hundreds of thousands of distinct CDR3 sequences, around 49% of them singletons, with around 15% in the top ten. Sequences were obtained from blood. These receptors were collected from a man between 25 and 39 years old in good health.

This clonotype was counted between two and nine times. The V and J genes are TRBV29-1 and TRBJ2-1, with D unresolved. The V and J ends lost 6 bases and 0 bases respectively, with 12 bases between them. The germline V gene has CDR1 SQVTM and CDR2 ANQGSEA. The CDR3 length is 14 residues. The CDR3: CSVEPGLSYNEQFF. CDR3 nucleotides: TGCAGCGTCGAGCCGGGCCTCTCCTACAATGAGCAGTTCTTC.

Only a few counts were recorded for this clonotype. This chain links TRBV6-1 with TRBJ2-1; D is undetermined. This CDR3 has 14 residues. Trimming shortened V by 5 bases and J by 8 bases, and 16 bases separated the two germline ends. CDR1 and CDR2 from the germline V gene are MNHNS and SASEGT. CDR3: CASSRQYNGDEQFF. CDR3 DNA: TGTGCCAGCAGTAGGCAGTACAACGGAGATGAGCAGTTCTTC.

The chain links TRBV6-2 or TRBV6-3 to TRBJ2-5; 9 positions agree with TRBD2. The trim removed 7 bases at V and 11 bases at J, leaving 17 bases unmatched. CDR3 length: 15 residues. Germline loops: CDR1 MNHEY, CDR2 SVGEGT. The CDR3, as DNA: TGTGCCAGCACGGTAGCGGGAGACTCCTACAATGAGCAGTACTTC. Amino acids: CASTVAGDSYNEQYF.

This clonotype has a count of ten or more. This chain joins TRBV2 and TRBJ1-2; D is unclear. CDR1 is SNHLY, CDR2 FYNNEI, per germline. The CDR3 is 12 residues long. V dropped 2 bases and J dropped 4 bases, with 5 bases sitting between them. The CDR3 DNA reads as TGTGCCAGCAGTGAAAAGGGCTATGGCTACACCTTC. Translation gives CASSEKGYGYTF.

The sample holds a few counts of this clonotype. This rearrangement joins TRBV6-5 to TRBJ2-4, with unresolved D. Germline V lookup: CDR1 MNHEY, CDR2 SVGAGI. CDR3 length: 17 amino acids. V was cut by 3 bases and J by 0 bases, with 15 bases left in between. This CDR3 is CASSYSPRALAKNIQYF. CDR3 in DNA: TGTGCCAGCAGTTATTCCCCCCGAGCGTTAGCCAAAAACATTCAGTACTTC.

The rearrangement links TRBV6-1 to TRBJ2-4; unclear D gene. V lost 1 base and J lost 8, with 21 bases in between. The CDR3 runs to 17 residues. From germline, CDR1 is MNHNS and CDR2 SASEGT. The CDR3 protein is CASSEVRSTTSNDIQYF. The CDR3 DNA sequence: TGTGCCAGCAGTGAAGTTCGTTCTACGACCTCAAACGACATTCAGTACTTC.

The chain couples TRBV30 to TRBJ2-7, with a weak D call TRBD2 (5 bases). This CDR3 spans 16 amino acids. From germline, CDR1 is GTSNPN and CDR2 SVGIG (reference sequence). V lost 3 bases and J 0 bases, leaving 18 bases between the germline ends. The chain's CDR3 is CAWSAPSGGSSYEQYF. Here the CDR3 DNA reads TGTGCCTGGAGCGCTCCTTCGGGTGGGAGCTCCTACGAGCAGTACTTC.

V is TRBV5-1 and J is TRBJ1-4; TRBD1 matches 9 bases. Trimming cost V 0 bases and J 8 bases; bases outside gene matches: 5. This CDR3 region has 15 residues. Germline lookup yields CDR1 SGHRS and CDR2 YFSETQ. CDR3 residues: CASSLGGQGYEKLFF. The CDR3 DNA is TGCGCCAGCAGCTTGGGCGGACAGGGGTACGAAAAACTGTTTTTT.

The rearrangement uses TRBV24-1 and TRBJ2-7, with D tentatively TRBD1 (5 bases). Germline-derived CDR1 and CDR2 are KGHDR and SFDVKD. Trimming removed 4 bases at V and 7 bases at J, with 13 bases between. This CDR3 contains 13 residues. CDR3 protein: CATSDNRYNEQYF. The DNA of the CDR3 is TGTGCCACCAGTGACAACAGGTACAATGAGCAGTACTTC.

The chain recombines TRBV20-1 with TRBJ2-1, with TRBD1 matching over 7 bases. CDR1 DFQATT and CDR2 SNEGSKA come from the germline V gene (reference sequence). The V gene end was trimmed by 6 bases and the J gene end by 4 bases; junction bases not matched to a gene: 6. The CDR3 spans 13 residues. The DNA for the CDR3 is TGCAGTGCGGCCGGGACAGCGTACAATGAGCAGTTCTTC. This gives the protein CSAAGTAYNEQFF.

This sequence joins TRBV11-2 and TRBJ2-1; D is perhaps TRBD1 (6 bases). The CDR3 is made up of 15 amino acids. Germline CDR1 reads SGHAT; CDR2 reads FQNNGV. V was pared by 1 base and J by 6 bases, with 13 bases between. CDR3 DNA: TGTGCCAGCAGCTTAGGGCAGGGGACCGGCAATGAGCAGTTCTTC. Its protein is CASSLGQGTGNEQFF.

The CDR3 region is CASSLIGGTDITYEQYF. CDR3 DNA sequence: TGTGCCAGCAGCTTAATAGGGGGGACGGATATTACCTACGAGCAGTACTTC. The chain recombines TRBV7-3 with TRBJ2-7, with D perhaps TRBD1 or TRBD2 (6 bases each). This CDR3 contains 17 residues. The germline CDR1 and CDR2 sequences are SGHTA and FQGTGA. The V gene lost 1 base and the J gene lost 2 bases, with 18 bases spanning the gap.

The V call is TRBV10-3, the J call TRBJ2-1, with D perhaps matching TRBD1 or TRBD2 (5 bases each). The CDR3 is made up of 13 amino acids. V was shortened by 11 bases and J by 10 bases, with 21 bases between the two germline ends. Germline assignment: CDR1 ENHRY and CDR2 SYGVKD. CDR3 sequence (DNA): TGTGCCGCTCAACAGGAAGCCGGGACCGAGCAGTTCTTC. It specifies CAAQQEAGTEQFF.

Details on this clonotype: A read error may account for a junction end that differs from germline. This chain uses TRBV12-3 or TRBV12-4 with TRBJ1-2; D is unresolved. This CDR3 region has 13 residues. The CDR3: CASSPSGFGGHTF. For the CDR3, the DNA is TGTGCCAGCAGCCCGTCTGGGTTCGGTGGCCACACCTTC.

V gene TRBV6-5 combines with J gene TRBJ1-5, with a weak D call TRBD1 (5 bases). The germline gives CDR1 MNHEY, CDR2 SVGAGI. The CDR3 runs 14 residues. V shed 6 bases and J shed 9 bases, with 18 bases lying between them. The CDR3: CASRYGEGSRPQHF. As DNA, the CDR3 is TGTGCCAGCAGATACGGGGAGGGGTCTCGGCCCCAGCATTTT.

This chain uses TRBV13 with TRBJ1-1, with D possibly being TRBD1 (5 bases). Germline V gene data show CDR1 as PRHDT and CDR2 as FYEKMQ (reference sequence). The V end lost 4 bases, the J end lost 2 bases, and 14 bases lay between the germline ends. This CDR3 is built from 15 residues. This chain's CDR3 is CASSWGKTVNTEAFF. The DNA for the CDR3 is TGTGCCAGCAGCTGGGGAAAGACAGTTAACACTGAAGCTTTCTTT. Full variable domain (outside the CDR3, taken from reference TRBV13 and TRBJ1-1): AAGVIQSPRHLIKEKRETATLKCYPIPRHDTVYWYQQGPGQDPQFLISFYEKMQSDKGSIPDRFSAQQFSDYHSELNMSSLELGDSALYFCASSWGKTVNTEAFFGQGTRLTVV.

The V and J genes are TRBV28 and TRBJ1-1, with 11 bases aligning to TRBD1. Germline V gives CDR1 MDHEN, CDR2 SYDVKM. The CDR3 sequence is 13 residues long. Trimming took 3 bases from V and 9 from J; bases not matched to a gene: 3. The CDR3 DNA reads TGTGCCAGCAGTTTGGGGACAGGGGGGAAAGCTTTCTTT. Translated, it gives CASSLGTGGKAFF.

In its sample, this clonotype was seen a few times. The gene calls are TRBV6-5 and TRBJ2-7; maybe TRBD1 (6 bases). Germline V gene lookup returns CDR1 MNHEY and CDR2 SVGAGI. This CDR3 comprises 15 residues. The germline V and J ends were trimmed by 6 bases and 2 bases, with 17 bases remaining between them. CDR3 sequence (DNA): TGTGCCAGCAGGGGAACAGGGAAAGGGACCTACGAGCAGTACTTC. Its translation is CASRGTGKGTYEQYF.

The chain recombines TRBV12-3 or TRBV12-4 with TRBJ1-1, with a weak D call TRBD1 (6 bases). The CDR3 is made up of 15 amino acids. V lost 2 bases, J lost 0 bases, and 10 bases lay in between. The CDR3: CASSLRGQLNTEAFF. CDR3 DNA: TGTGCCAGCAGTTTAAGGGGACAACTGAACACTGAAGCTTTCTTT.

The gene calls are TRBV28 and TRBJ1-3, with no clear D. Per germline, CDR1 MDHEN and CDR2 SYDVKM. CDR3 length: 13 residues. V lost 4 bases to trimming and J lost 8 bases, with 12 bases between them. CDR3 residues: CASSSAGRDTIYF. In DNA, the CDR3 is TGTGCCAGCAGTTCTGCGGGGAGGGACACCATATATTTT.

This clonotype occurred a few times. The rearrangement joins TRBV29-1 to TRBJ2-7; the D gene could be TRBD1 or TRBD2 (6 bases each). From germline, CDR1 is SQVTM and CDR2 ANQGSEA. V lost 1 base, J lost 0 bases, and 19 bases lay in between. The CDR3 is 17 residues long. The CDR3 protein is CSVEGGARAPNSYEQYF. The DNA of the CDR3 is TGCAGCGTTGAAGGGGGGGCGCGGGCTCCCAACTCCTACGAGCAGTACTTC.

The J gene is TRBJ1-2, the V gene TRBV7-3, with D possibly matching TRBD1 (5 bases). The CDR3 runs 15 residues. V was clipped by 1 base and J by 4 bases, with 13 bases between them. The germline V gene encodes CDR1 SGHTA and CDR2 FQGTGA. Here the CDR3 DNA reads TGTGCCAGCAGCTTAAATCCAGGGATGGGCTATGGCTACACCTTC. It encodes CASSLNPGMGYGYTF. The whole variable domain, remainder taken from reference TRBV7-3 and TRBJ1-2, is GAGVSQTPSNKVTEKGKYVELRCDPISGHTALYWYRQSLGQGPEFLIYFQGTGAADDSGLPNDRFFAVRPEGSVSTLKIQRTERGDSAVYLCASSLNPGMGYGYTFGSGTRLTVV.

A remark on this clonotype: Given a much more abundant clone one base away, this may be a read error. CDR3 coding DNA: TGTGCCAGCAGCCCGGTAACGGTCCGCGATACGCAGTATTTT. This encodes CASSPVTVRDTQYF. The gene calls are TRBV12-3 or TRBV12-4 and TRBJ2-3; no clear D. Trimming removed 6 bases from V and 6 bases from J, with 16 bases in between. The CDR3 has 14 amino acids.

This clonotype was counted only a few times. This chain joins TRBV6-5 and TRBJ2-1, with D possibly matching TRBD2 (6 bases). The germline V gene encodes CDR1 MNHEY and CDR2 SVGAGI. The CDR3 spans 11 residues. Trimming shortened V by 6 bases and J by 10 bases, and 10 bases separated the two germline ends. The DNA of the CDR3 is TGTGCCAGCAGGCTACTAGCCGAGCAGTTCTTC. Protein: CASRLLAEQFF.

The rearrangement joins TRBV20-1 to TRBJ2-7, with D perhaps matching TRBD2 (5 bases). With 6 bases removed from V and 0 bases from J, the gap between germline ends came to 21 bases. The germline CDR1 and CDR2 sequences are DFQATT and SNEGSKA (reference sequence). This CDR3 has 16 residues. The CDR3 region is CSAIPLVTRGSYEQYF. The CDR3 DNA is TGCAGTGCCATCCCCCTTGTTACTCGGGGCTCCTACGAGCAGTACTTC.

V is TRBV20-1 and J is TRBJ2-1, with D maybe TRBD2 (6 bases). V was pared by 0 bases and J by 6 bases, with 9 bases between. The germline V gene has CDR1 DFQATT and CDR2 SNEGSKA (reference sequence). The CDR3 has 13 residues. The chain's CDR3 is CSARDPSVNEQFF. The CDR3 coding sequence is TGCAGTGCTAGAGATCCTAGCGTCAATGAGCAGTTCTTC.

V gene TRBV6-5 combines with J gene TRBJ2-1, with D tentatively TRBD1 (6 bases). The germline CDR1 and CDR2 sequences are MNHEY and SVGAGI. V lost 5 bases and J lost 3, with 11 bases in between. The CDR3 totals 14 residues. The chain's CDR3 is CASSDEGVYNEQFF. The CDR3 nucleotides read TGTGCCAGCAGTGACGAGGGGGTCTACAATGAGCAGTTCTTC.

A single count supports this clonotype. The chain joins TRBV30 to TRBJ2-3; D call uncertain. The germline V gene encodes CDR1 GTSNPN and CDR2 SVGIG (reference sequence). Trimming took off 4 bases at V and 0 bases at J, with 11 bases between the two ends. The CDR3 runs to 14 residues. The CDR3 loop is CAWNPASSTDTQYF. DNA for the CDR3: TGTGCCTGGAACCCTGCCTCTAGCACAGATACGCAGTATTTT.

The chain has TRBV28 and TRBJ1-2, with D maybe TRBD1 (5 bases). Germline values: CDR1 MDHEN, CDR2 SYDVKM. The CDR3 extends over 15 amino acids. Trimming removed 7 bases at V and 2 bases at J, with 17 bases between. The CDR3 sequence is CASTPMTVGNYGYTF. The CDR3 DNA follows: TGTGCCAGCACCCCGATGACAGTCGGAAACTATGGCTACACCTTC.

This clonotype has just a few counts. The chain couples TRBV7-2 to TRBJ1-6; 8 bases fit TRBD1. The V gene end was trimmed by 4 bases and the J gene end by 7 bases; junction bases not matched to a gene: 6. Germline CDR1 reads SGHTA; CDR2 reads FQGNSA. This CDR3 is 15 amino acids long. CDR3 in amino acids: CASSSDRTGNSPLHF. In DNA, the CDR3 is TGTGCCAGCAGCTCCGACCGGACAGGGAATTCACCCCTCCACTTT.